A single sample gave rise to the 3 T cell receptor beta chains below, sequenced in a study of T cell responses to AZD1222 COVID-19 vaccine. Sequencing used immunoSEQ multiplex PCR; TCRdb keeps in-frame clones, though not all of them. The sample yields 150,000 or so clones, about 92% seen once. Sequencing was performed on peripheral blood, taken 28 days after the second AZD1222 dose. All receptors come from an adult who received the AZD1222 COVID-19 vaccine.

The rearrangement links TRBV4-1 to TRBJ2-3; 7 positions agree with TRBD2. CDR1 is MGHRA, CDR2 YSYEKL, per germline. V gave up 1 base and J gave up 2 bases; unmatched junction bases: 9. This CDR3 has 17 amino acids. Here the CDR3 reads CASSQGGAGSYTDTQYF. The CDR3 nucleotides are TGCGCCAGCAGCCAAGGGGGAGCGGGGTCCTACACAGATACGCAGTATTTT.

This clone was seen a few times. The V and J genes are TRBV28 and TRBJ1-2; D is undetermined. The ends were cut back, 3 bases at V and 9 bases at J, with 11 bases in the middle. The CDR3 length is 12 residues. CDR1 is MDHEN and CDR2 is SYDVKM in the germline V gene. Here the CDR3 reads CASSFSYNSYTF. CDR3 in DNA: TGTGCCAGCAGTTTTTCGTACAATAGCTACACCTTC.

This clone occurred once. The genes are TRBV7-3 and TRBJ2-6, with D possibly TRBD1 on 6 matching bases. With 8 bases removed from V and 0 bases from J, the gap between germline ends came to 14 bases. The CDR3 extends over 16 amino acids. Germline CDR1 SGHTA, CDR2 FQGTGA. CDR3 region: CASGPGHNSGANVLTF. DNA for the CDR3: TGTGCCAGCGGACCGGGACACAACTCTGGGGCCAACGTCCTGACTTTC.